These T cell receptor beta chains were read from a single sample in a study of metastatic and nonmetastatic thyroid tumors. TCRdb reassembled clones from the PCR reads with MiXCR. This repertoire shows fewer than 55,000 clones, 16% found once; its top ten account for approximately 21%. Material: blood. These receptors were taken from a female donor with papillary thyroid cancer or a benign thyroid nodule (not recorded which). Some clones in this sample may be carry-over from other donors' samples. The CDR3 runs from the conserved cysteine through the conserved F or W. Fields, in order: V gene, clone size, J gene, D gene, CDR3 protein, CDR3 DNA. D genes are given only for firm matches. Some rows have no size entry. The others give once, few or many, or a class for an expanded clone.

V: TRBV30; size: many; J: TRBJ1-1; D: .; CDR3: CAWSWTRGAFF; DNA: TGTGCCTGGAGTTGGACGAGGGGAGCTTTCTTT
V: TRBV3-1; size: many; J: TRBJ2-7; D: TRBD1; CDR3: CASSQDQWGQGEYF; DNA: TGTGCCAGCAGCCAAGATCAATGGGGACAGGGGGAGTACTTC
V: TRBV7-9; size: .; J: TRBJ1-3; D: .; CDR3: CASSSDGSGNTIYF; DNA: TGTGCCAGCAGCTCGGACGGCTCTGGAAACACCATATATTTT
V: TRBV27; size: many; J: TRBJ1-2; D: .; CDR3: CASSTPAGNGYTF; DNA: TGTGCCAGCAGCACTCCTGCGGGAAATGGCTACACCTTC
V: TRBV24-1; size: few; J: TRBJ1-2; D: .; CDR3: CATSDRANYGYTF; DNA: TGTGCCACCAGTGATCGGGCCAACTATGGCTACACCTTC
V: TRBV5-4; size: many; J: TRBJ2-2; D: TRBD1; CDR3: CASSSGGTGAGELFF; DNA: TGTGCCAGCAGCTCTGGCGGGACAGGGGCCGGGGAGCTGTTTTTT
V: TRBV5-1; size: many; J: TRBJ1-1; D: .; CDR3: CASSFDQGREAFF; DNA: TGCGCCAGCAGCTTTGACCAGGGTCGTGAAGCTTTCTTT
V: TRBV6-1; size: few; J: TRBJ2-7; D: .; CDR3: CATGTIGTYEQYF; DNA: TGTGCCACCGGTACTATCGGAACCTACGAGCAGTACTTC
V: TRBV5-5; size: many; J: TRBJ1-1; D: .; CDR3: CASSSGVGTEAFF; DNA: TGTGCCAGCAGCTCAGGGGTCGGCACTGAAGCTTTCTTT
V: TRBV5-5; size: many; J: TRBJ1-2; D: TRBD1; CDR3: CASSPWTGSYGYTF; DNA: TGTGCCAGCAGCCCATGGACAGGGAGTTATGGCTACACCTTC
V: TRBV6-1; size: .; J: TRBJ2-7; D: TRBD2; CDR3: CASRLQARGRGEQYF; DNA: TGTGCCAGCAGACTCCAGGCTAGAGGGAGGGGAGAGCAGTACTTC
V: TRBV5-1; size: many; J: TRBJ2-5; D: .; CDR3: CASSSGQARGKETQYF; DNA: TGCGCCAGCAGCTCAGGGCAGGCCAGGGGAAAAGAGACCCAGTACTTC
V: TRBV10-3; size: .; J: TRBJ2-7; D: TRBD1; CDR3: CAIGTAYEQYF; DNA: TGTGCCATCGGGACAGCCTACGAGCAGTACTTC
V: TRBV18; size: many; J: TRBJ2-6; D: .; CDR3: CASSPDYSGANVLTF; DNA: TGTGCCAGCTCACCGGATTATTCTGGGGCCAACGTCCTGACTTTC
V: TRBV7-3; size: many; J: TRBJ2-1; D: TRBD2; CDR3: CASSLAGGYNEQFF; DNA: TGTGCCAGCAGCTTGGCGGGAGGATACAATGAGCAGTTCTTC
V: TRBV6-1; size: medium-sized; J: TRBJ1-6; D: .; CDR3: CASSVRSPTSPLHF; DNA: TGTGCCAGCAGTGTACGGAGCCCAACCTCACCCCTCCACTTT
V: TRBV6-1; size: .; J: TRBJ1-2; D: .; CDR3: CASSDLTFTNYGYTF; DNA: TGTGCCAGCAGCGACCTCACCTTTACTAACTATGGCTACACCTTC
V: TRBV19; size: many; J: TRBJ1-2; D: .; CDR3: CASSMTGPGDGYTF; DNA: TGTGCCAGTAGTATGACGGGACCAGGGGATGGCTACACCTTC
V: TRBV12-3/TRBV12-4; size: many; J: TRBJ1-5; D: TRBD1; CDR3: CASSGQGNQPQHF; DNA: TGTGCCAGCAGTGGACAGGGAAATCAGCCCCAGCATTTT
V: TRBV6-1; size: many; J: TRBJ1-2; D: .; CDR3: CASSTQENYGYTF; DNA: TGTGCCAGCAGTACCCAGGAGAACTATGGCTACACCTTC
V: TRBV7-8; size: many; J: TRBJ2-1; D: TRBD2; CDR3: CASSLSTGGTSPIGNEQFF; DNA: TGTGCCAGCAGCTTATCAACCGGTGGGACTAGCCCTATCGGAAATGAGCAGTTCTTC
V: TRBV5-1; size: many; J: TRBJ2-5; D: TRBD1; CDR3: CASSPRIGGVGETQYF; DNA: TGCGCCAGCAGCCCCAGGATAGGGGGCGTAGGAGAGACCCAGTACTTC
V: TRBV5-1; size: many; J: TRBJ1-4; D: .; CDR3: CASSLGASGEKLFF; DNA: TGCGCCAGCAGCTTGGGGGCTAGTGGTGAAAAACTGTTTTTT
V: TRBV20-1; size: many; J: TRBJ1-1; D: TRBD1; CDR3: CSAPTGGSDTEAFF; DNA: TGCAGTGCTCCAACAGGGGGAAGTGACACTGAAGCTTTCTTT
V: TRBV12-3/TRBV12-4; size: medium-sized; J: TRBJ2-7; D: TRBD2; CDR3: CASRLGASGSYEQYF; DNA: TGTGCCAGCAGGCTCGGGGCTAGCGGGAGTTACGAGCAGTACTTC
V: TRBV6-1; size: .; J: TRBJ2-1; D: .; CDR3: CASSRRGAQKNEQFF; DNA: TGTGCCAGCAGCCGGAGGGGGGCGCAAAAAAATGAGCAGTTCTTC
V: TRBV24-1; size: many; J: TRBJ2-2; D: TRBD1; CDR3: CATRGQGGTGELFF; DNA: TGTGCCACCAGAGGACAGGGAGGCACCGGGGAGCTGTTTTTT
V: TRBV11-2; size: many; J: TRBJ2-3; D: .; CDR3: CASSLNPGLAGDTQYF; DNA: TGTGCCAGCAGCCTAAATCCGGGACTCGCAGGAGATACGCAGTATTTT
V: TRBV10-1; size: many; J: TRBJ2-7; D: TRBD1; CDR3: CASSGGTGVDEQYF; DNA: TGCGCCAGCAGTGGCGGGACAGGGGTAGACGAGCAGTACTTC
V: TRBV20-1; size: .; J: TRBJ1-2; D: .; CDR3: CSAREGNHYGYTF; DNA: TGCAGTGCTCGAGAGGGCAACCACTATGGCTACACCTTC
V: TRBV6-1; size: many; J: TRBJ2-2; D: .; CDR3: CASWVAMSGELFF; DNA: TGTGCCAGCTGGGTGGCCATGTCCGGGGAGCTGTTTTTT